The sequence of this T cell receptor beta chain was determined in a study of cytomegalovirus exposure and HLA in healthy donors. A multiplex PCR was run with 60 Vbeta primers and 13 Jbeta primers. Some clones are missing from TCRdb's copy, which holds only in-frame ones; the method was immunoSEQ multiplex PCR. The sample lists fewer than 200,000 clones, approximately 81% seen once, with around 1.4% in the top ten. Study results and limitations: From TCR beta sequences, most subjects' HLA-A and HLA-B alleles were reportedly predicted accurately.

This clone was found once. Its target is not known. This CDR3 is built from 14 residues. V shed 5 bases and J shed 6 bases, with 14 bases lying between them. Germline-derived CDR1 and CDR2 are SGHTA and FQGNSA. This TCR was recovered from a man between 18 and 35 years old in good health and CMV-seronegative. Material for sequencing was PBMCs. The rearrangement uses TRBV7-2 and TRBJ1-5, with D hard to call. The CDR3 spells CASSPQRAGQPQHF. CDR3 DNA sequence: TGTGCCAGCAGCCCCCAGAGGGCTGGTCAGCCCCAGCATTTT.